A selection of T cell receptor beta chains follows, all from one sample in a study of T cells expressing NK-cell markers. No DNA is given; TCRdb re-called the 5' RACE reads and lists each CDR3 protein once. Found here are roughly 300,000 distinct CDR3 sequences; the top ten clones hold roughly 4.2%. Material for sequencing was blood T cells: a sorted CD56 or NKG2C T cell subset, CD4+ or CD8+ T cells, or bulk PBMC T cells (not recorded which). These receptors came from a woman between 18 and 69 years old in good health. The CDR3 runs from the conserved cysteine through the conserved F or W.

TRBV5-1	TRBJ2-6	CASSDFGESGGFSGANVLTF
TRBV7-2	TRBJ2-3	CASSPLGVRNNTQYF
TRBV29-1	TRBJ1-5	CSVQTGTGNQPQHF
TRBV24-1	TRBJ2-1	CATSEPGRNYNEQFF
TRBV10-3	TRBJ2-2	CAISVGNTGELFF
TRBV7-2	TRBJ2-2	CASSPRAFNTGELFF
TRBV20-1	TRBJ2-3	CSAIAGTDTQYF
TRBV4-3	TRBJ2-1	CASSPGLAGGGNEQFF
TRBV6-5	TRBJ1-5	CASSSGRYSNQPQHF
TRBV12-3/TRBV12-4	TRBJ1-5	CASSFAPVSNQPQHF
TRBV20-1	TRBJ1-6	CSARVPGQYNSPLHF
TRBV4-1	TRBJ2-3	CASSQDSGSSTDTQYF